This TCR beta chain is drawn from a study of response to subunit inactivated influenza vaccine. From the RT-PCR reads, TCRdb called clonotypes with MiXCR, one entry per CDR3 protein. Among 150,000 to 200,000 distinct CDR3 sequences listed, roughly a tenth were seen once. This clonotype has only a few counts. Its specificity is unknown. The study, taken as a whole, reports: Authors suggested few new T cells are recruited by each seasonal influenza vaccination.

The V end lost 0 bases, the J end lost 10 bases, and 15 bases lay between the germline ends. The length of the CDR3 is 15 residues. Per germline, CDR1 LGHNA and CDR2 YSLEER. The TCR originated in a man in his fifties who received an inactivated influenza vaccine. The source was non-naive T cells sorted from PBMCs, collected roughly 48 days after vaccination. The rearrangement links TRBV4-3 to TRBJ1-4; D might be TRBD1 (5 bases). The CDR3 reads CASSQDAPGRGKLFF. The CDR3 DNA reads TGCGCCAGCAGCCAAGATGCTCCAGGGAGGGGAAAACTGTTTTTT.